The following is a T cell receptor (beta chain) sequence with its context. The antigen remains unidentified. Using RNA template, CDR3s of TCR alpha and beta were amplified with iRepertoire arm-PCR. In TCRdb, the multiplex PCR reads were re-called with MiXCR into one record per CDR3 protein. Here the sample spans 300,000 to 450,000 distinct CDR3 sequences, 41% being singletons. This sample is drawn from a study of glioma-infiltrating T cells. Study-level background: Glioma patients had dexamethasone for six or fewer days before surgery. About a million peripheral T cells were targeted at roughly 4.5- to 10-fold coverage. Overall study findings and caveats: Patients with low tissue-blood divergence carried a signature set of shared blood CDR3 motifs. Tissue-blood divergence was below expectation in non-neoplastic patients, above in gliomas.

V trimming: 10 bases; J trimming: 7 bases; junction bases outside the gene matches: 7. The CDR3 is 13 residues long. The germline gives CDR1 SNHLY, CDR2 FYNNEI. Sample: glioma tissue, nonneoplastic brain tissue, or PBMCs (not recorded which). This TCR was sampled from a human donor with low-grade glioma or glioblastoma, undergoing nonglioma brain surgery, or in good health (not recorded which). The V call is TRBV2, the J call TRBJ2-3, with 11 positions matching TRBD1. DNA for the CDR3: TGTGCCACCTCGGGACAGGGGGTAAATACGCAGTATTTT. Residues: CATSGQGVNTQYF.